The 18 T cell receptor beta chains below were found in one sample sequenced in a study of cytomegalovirus exposure and HLA in healthy donors. Vbeta (60) and Jbeta (13) primers were used in the PCR. This table comes from immunoSEQ multiplex PCR, and its TCRdb copy is limited to in-frame clones, with some not included. The sample records roughly 200,000 clones, 65% to 90% being singletons. The material sequenced was PBMCs. These receptors all come from a woman aged 50 to 65 in good health and CMV-seronegative.

The chain has TRBV2 and TRBJ2-3; tentatively, D is TRBD1 (5 bases). The V and J ends lost 8 bases and 2 bases respectively, with 14 bases between them. Germline V gene sequence: CDR1 SNHLY, CDR2 FYNNEI. There are 14 residues in the CDR3. DNA for the CDR3: TGTGCCAGCCATGGGGCAGATGTCACAGATACGCAGTATTTT. As protein: CASHGADVTDTQYF.

The genes are TRBV28 and TRBJ2-7; TRBD1 is a possible D gene (5 bases). The CDR3 is 15 amino acids. V was cut by 2 bases and J by 3 bases, with 14 bases left in between. Germline CDR1 is MDHEN and CDR2 is SYDVKM. This chain's CDR3 is CASSLPDRNLYEQYF. CDR3 nucleotide sequence: TGTGCCAGCAGTTTACCCGACAGAAACCTCTACGAGCAGTACTTC. Supplemented by reference TRBV28 and TRBJ2-7, the full variable domain reads DVKVTQSSRYLVKRTGEKVFLECVQDMDHENMFWYRQDPGLGLRLIYFSYDVKMKEKGDIPEGYSVSREKKERFSLILESASTNQTSMYLCASSLPDRNLYEQYFGPGTRLTVT.

The V call is TRBV18, the J call TRBJ1-1, with D unresolved. Looked up from germline, CDR1 is KGHSH and CDR2 is LQKENI. V was trimmed by 3 bases and J by 1 base, leaving 6 bases between them. The CDR3 extends over 13 amino acids. DNA of the CDR3: TGTGCCAGCTCACCTGAGCGGAACACTGAAGCTTTCTTT. Amino acid sequence: CASSPERNTEAFF.

This sequence joins TRBV18 and TRBJ2-7, with TRBD2 matching 8 bases. CDR3 length: 14 amino acids. CDR1 KGHSH and CDR2 LQKENI come from the germline V gene. V was pared by 6 bases and J by 7 bases, with 11 bases of the junction left unmatched. Here the CDR3 reads CASSNTGGPGEQYF. For the CDR3, the DNA is TGTGCCAGCTCCAATACGGGGGGGCCTGGGGAGCAGTACTTC. Complete variable domain (other parts from reference TRBV18 and TRBJ2-7): NAGVMQNPRHLVRRRGQEARLRCSPMKGHSHVYWYRQLPEEGLKFMVYLQKENIIDESGMPKERFSAEFPKEGPSILRIQQVVRGDSAAYFCASSNTGGPGEQYFGPGTRLTVT.

A few counts support this clone. The chain couples TRBV13 to TRBJ1-2; D unclear. CDR3 length: 15 amino acids. The V and J ends lost 5 bases and 2 bases respectively, with 15 bases between them. Per the germline V gene, CDR1 is PRHDT and CDR2 is FYEKMQ (reference sequence). CDR3 region: CASSPRPTTNYGYTF. As DNA, the CDR3 is TGTGCCAGCAGCCCAAGACCGACTACCAACTATGGCTACACCTTC.

The chain couples TRBV28 to TRBJ1-1; 8 bases agree with TRBD1. The CDR3 contains 15 residues. The V gene end was trimmed by 5 bases and the J gene end by 10 bases; junction bases not matched to a gene: 15. The germline V gene encodes CDR1 MDHEN and CDR2 SYDVKM. The CDR3 DNA sequence: TGTGCCAGCAGTCACGGGACAGGCCGTAAGGTGGTAGCTTTCTTT. It specifies CASSHGTGRKVVAFF.

V usage is TRBV5-6 and J usage is TRBJ2-2, with TRBD1 matching 7 bases. V dropped 5 bases and J dropped 0; count of bases not matched to a gene: 4. The germline V gene has CDR1 SGHDT and CDR2 YYEEEE. The CDR3 runs 15 residues. CDR3 coding DNA: TGTGCCAGCAGGCCCGGGACAGCGAACACCGGGGAGCTGTTTTTT. As protein: CASRPGTANTGELFF.

V and J are TRBV6-4 and TRBJ2-7; 7 bases are a match to TRBD1. The length of the CDR3 is 15 residues. Per the germline V gene, CDR1 is MRHNA and CDR2 is SNTAGT. J lost 2 bases, V lost 3 bases, and 7 bases had no gene match. The CDR3 nucleotides read TGTGCCAGCAGTGAAAAAGGGACAGTGACCTACGAGCAGTACTTC. Its translation is CASSEKGTVTYEQYF.

V gene TRBV27 combines with J gene TRBJ2-3, with 8 bases lining up with TRBD1. Germline values: CDR1 MNHEY, CDR2 SMNVEV (reference sequence). CDR3 length: 15 amino acids. Trimming took 5 bases from V and 6 from J; bases not matched to a gene: 10. In DNA form, the CDR3 reads TGTGCCAGCAGTAACTACAGGGGGTCGGGGGATACGCAGTATTTT. This translates into CASSNYRGSGDTQYF.

The rearrangement joins TRBV28 to TRBJ2-7; TRBD2 matches at 8 bases. Per germline, CDR1 MDHEN and CDR2 SYDVKM. The CDR3 covers 14 residues. The trim removed 2 bases at V and 8 bases at J, leaving 8 bases unmatched. As DNA, the CDR3 is TGTGCCAGCAGTTTAGCGGGAGGCCTTTGGCAGCAGTACTTC. Encoded protein: CASSLAGGLWQQYF.

This chain uses TRBV28 with TRBJ2-1, with 11 positions matching TRBD2. Germline trimming cut 4 bases from V and 4 bases from J; bases unmatched to any gene: 9. Germline lookup yields CDR1 MDHEN and CDR2 SYDVKM. CDR3 size: 17 residues. The CDR3 DNA reads as TGTGCCAGCAGTTCCTTTGAGGGACTAGCGGAGTACAATGAGCAGTTCTTC. Its protein product is CASSSFEGLAEYNEQFF. The full variable domain, its missing parts supplied by reference TRBV28 and TRBJ2-1, is DVKVTQSSRYLVKRTGEKVFLECVQDMDHENMFWYRQDPGLGLRLIYFSYDVKMKEKGDIPEGYSVSREKKERFSLILESASTNQTSMYLCASSSFEGLAEYNEQFFGPGTRLTVL.

The chain uses TRBV9 and TRBJ1-3, with 7 bases fitting TRBD1. CDR3 length: 17 residues. Looked up from germline, CDR1 is SGDLS and CDR2 is YYNGEE. V dropped 2 bases and J dropped 0; count of bases not matched to a gene: 8. CDR3 sequence (DNA): TGTGCCAGCAGCGTTGGGACAGTCACCCTCTCTGGAAACACCATATATTTT. As protein: CASSVGTVTLSGNTIYF.

The chain employs TRBV6-5 and TRBJ1-6; D uncertain. The CDR3 totals 16 residues. V lost 0 bases, J lost 7 bases, and 13 bases lay in between. The germline CDR1 and CDR2 sequences are MNHEY and SVGAGI. CDR3 DNA: TGTGCCAGCAGTTACTCGAGAGGGCTTATCAATTCACCCCTCCACTTT. Translation: CASSYSRGLINSPLHF.

The CDR3 sequence: CASSKGQGLLNEQYF. The CDR3 DNA sequence: TGTGCCAGTAGTAAAGGACAGGGCCTCTTGAACGAGCAGTACTTC. V gene TRBV19 combines with J gene TRBJ2-7; 8 nucleotides align to TRBD1. After removal of 4 bases from V and 5 bases from J, the junction contained 10 bases not matched to a gene. The CDR3 sequence is 15 residues long. Germline assignment: CDR1 LNHDA and CDR2 SQIVND (reference sequence).

This clone has just one count. V usage is TRBV19 and J usage is TRBJ1-1; D unresolved. CDR1 is LNHDA and CDR2 is SQIVND in the germline V gene (reference sequence). CDR3 length equals 14 residues. Trimming left V 1 base short and J 1 base short, with 7 bases between. The CDR3 nucleotides read TGTGCCAGTAGTATAGGCCTGGCGAACACTGAAGCTTTCTTT. Translating it yields CASSIGLANTEAFF.

This chain links TRBV6-1 with TRBJ1-5; TRBD1 matches 7 bases. CDR3 length equals 14 residues. Germline trimming cut 8 bases from V and 7 bases from J; bases unmatched to any gene: 11. In germline, CDR1 is MNHNS, CDR2 SASEGT. The CDR3 sequence: CASDKTGTQQPQHF. Written as DNA, the CDR3 is TGTGCCAGCGATAAGACAGGGACCCAGCAGCCCCAGCATTTT.

The rearrangement joins TRBV2 to TRBJ1-4, with 7 bases lining up with TRBD1. With 3 bases clipped from V and 7 bases from J, the junction kept 2 bases outside the gene matches. The germline V gene encodes CDR1 SNHLY and CDR2 FYNNEI. This CDR3 spans 13 amino acids. CDR3 DNA sequence: TGTGCCAGCAGTGAGAGACAGGGTGAAAAACTGTTTTTT. As protein: CASSERQGEKLFF.

The J gene is TRBJ1-4, the V gene TRBV9, with 8 bases identical to TRBD1. V gave up 3 bases and J gave up 8 bases; unmatched junction bases: 9. The CDR3 is 15 amino acids. Germline assignment: CDR1 SGDLS and CDR2 YYNGEE. The CDR3 nucleotides read TGTGCCAGCAGCGGCGGACAGGGTTTAAAGGAAAAACTGTTTTTT. This gives the protein CASSGGQGLKEKLFF. Drawing the rest from reference TRBV9 and TRBJ1-4, the complete variable domain is DSGVTQTPKHLITATGQRVTLRCSPRSGDLSVYWYQQSLDQGLQFLIQYYNGEERAKGNILERFSAQQFPDLHSELNLSSLELGDSALYFCASSGGQGLKEKLFFGSGTQLSVL.